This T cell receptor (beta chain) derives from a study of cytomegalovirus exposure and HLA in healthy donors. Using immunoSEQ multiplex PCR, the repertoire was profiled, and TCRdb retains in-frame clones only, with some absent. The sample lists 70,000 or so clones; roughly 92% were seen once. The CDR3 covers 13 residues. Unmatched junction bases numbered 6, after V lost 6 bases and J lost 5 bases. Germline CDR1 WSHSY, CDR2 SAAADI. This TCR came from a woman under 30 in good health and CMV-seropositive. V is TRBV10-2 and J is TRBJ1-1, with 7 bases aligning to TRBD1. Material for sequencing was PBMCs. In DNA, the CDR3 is TGCGCCAGCAGGCCAACAGGGGCAACTGAAGCTTTCTTT. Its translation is CASRPTGATEAFF.